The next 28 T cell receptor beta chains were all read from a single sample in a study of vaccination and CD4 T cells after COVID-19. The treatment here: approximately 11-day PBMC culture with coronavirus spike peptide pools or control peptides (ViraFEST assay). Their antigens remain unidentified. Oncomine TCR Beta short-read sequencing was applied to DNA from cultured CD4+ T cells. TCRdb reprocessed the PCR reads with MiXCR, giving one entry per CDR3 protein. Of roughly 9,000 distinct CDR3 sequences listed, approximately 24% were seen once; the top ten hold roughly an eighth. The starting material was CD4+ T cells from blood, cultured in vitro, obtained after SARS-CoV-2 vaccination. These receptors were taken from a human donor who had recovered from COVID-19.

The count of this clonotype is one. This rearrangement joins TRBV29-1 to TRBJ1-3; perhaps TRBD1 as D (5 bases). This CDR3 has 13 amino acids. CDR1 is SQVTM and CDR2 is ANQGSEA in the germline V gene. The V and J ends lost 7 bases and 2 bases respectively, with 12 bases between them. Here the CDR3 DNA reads TGCAGCGGCGGGGGTGGGGCTGGAAACACCATATATTTT. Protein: CSGGGGAGNTIYF.

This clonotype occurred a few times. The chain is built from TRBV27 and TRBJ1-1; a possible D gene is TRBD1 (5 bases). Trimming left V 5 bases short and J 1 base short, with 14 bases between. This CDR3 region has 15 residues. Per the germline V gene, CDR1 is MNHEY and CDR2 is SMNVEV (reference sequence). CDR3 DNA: TGTGCCAGCAGTCCCAGTCTCGACAGGAACACTGAAGCTTTCTTT. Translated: CASSPSLDRNTEAFF.

Here the CDR3 DNA reads TGTGCCAGCAGCGGGACTAGCGGGGCTCACCTGCGGGCCAAAAACATTCAGTACTTC. Its translation: CASSGTSGAHLRAKNIQYF. The chain carries TRBV7-8 and TRBJ2-4; TRBD2 agrees at 13 bases. The V gene end was trimmed by 5 bases and the J gene end by 1 base; junction bases not matched to a gene: 11. This CDR3 is built from 19 residues. Germline V gene sequence: CDR1 SGHVS, CDR2 FQNEAQ.

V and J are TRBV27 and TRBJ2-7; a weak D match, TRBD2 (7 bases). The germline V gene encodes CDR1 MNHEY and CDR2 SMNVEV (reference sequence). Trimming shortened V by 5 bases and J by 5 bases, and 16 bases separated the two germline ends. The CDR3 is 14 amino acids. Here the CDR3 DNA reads TGTGCCAGCAGTAGCCTGGGGGGGCGCCACGAGCAGTACTTC. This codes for CASSSLGGRHEQYF.

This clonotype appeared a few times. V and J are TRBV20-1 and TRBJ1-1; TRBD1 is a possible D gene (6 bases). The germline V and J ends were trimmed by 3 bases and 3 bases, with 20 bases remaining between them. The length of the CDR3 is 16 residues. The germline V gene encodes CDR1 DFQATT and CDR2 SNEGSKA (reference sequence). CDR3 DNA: TGCAGTGCTAGCCTTTGGGGCCAACAGGGCTACACTGAAGCTTTCTTT. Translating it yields CSASLWGQQGYTEAFF.

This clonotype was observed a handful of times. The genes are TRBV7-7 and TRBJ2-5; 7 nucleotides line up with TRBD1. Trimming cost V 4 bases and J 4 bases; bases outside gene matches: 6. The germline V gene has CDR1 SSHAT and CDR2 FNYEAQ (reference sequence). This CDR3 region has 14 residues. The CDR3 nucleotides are TGTGCCAGCAGCTCCTCAGGGGGTTCAGAGACCCAGTACTTC. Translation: CASSSSGGSETQYF.

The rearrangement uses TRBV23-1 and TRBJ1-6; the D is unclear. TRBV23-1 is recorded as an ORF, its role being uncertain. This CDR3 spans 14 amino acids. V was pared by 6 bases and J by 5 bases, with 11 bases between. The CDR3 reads CASRKTVDNSPLHF. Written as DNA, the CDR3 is TGCGCCAGCAGAAAAACAGTAGATAATTCACCCCTCCACTTT.

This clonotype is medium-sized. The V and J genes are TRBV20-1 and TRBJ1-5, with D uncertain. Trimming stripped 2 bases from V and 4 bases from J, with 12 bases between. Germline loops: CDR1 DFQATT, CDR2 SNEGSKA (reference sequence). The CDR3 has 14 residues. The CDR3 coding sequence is TGCAGTGCTAGATTCGGTTTCGGGAATCAGCCCCAGCATTTT. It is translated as CSARFGFGNQPQHF.

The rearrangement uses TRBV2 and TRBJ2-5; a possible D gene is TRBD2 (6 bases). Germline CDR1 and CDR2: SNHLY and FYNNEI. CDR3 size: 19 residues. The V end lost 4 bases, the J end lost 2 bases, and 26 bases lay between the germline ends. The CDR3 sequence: CASSARARDSPDPQETQYF. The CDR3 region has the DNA TGTGCCAGCAGTGCCAGAGCCCGGGACTCCCCAGACCCGCAAGAGACCCAGTACTTC.

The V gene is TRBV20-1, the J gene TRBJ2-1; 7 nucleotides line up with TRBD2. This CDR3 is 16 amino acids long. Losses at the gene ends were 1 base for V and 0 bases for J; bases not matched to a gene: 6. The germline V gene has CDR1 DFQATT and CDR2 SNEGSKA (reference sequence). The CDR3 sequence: CSARALRDYSYNEQFF. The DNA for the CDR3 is TGCAGTGCTAGAGCGCTCCGGGACTACTCCTACAATGAGCAGTTCTTC.

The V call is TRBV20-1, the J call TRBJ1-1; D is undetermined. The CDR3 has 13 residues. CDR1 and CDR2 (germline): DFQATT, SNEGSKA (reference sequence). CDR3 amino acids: CSTSRRVDTEAFF. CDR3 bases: TGCAGCACAAGTAGGCGAGTGGACACTGAAGCTTTCTTT.

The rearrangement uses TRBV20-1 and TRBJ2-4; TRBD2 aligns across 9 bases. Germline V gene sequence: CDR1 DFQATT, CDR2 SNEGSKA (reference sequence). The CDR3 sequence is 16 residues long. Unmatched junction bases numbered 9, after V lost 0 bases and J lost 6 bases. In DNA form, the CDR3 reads TGCAGTGCTAGAGATCCGACTAGCGGCTCCCGAAACATTCAGTACTTC. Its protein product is CSARDPTSGSRNIQYF.

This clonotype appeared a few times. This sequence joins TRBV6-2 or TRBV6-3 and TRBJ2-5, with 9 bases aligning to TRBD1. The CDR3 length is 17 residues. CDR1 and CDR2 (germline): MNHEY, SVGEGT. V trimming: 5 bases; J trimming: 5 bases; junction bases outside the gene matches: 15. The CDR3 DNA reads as TGTGCCAGCAGTCAAGCCCCCGACAGGGGGGACCGGGAGACCCAGTACTTC. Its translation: CASSQAPDRGDRETQYF.

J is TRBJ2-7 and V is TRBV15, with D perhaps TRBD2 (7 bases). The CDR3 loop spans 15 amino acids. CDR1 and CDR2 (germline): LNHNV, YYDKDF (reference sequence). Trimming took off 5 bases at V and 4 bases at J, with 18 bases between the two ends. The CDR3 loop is CATSAVEGGEYEQYF. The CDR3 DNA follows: TGTGCCACCAGCGCGGTGGAAGGGGGGGAGTACGAGCAGTACTTC.

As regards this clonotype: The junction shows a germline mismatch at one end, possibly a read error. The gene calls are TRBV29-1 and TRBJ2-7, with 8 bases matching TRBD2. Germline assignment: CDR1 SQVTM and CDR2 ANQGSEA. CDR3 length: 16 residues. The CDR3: CSVRAKTFSGDYERYF. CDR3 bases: TGCAGCGTCCGGGCCAAAACCTTTAGCGGGGATTACGAGCGGTACTTC.

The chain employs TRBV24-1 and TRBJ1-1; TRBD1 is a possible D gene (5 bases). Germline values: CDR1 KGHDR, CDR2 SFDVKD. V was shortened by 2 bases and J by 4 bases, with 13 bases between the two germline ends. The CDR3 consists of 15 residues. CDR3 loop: CATSDSGGGGTEAFF. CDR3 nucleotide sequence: TGTGCCACCAGTGATTCGGGCGGGGGAGGCACTGAAGCTTTCTTT.

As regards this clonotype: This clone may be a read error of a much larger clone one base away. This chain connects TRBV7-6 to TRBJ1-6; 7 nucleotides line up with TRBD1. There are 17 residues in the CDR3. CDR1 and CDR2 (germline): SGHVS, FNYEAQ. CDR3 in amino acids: CASSLASVGTEGSPFHF. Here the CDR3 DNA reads TGTGCCAGCAGCTTAGCTTCAGTAGGGACAGAGGGGTCACCCTTCCACTTT.

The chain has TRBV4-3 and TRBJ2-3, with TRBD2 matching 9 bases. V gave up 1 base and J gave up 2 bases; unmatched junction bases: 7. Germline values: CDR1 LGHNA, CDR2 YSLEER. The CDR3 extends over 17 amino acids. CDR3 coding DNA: TGCGCCAGCAGCCAAGTGAGCAGCGGGAGGTACACAGATACGCAGTATTTT. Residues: CASSQVSSGRYTDTQYF.

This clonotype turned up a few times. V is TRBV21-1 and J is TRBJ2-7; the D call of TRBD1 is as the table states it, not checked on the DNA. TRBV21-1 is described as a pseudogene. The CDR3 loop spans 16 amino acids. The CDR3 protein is CASINTGTPKNYEQYF. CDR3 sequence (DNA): TGTGCCAGCATCAACACTGGGACACCGAAAAACTACGAGCAGTACTTC.

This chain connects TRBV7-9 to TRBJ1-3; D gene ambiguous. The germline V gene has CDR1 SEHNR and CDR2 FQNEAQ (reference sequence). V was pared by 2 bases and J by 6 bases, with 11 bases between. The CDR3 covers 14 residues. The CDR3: CASSLMVLKNTIYF. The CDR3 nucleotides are TGTGCCAGCAGCTTAATGGTGTTGAAAAACACCATATATTTT.

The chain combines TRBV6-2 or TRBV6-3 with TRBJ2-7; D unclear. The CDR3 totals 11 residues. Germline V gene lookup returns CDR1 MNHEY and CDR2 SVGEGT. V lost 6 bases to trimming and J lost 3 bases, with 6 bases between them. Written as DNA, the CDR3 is TGTGCCAGCAGGGGCTTCTACGAGCAGTACTTC. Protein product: CASRGFYEQYF.

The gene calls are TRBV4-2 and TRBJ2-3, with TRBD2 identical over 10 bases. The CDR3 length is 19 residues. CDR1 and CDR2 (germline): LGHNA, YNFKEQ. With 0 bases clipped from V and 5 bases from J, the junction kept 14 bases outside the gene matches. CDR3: CASSQDWSSASGSGDTQYF. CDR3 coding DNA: TGTGCCAGCAGCCAAGATTGGTCGTCGGCTAGCGGGAGTGGAGATACGCAGTATTTT.

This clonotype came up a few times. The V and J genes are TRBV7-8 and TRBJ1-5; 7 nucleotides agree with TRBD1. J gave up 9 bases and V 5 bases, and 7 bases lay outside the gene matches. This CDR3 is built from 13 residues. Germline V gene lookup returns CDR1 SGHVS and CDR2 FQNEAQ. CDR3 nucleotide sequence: TGTGCCAGCAGCGTGGACAGGCTCCGGCCCCAGCATTTT. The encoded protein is CASSVDRLRPQHF.

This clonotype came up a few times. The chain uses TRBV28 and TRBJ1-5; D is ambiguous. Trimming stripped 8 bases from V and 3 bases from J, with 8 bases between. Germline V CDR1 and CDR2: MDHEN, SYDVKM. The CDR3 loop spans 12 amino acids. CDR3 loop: CASGPVNQPQHF. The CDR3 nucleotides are TGTGCCAGCGGGCCCGTCAATCAGCCCCAGCATTTT. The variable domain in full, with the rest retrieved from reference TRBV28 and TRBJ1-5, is DVKVTQSSRYLVKRTGEKVFLECVQDMDHENMFWYRQDPGLGLRLIYFSYDVKMKEKGDIPEGYSVSREKKERFSLILESASTNQTSMYLCASGPVNQPQHFGDGTRLSIL.

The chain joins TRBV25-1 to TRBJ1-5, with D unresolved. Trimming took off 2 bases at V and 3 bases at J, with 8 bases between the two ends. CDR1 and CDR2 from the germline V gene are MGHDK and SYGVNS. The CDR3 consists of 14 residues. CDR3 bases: TGTGCCAGCAGTGAAGCACCCGACAATCAGCCCCAGCATTTT. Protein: CASSEAPDNQPQHF.

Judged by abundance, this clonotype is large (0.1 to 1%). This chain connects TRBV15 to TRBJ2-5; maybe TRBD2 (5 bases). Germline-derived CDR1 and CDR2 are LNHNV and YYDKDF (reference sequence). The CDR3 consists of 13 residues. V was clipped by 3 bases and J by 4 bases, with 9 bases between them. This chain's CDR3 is CATSSFAGETQYF. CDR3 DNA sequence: TGTGCCACCAGCAGCTTTGCGGGAGAGACCCAGTACTTC.

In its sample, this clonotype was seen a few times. The CDR3: CASSSSSYEQYF. In nucleotides, the CDR3 is TGTGCCAGCAGCAGTAGCTCCTACGAGCAGTACTTC. This sequence joins TRBV12-3 or TRBV12-4 and TRBJ2-7; no clear D. V dropped 6 bases and J dropped 0 bases, with 6 bases sitting between them. The CDR3 has 12 residues.

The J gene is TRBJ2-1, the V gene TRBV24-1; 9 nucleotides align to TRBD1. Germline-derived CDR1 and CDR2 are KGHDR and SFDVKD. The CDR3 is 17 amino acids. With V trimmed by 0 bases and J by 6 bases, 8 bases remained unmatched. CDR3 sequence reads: CATSDLRPGTGFNEQFF. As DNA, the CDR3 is TGTGCCACCAGTGATTTGCGTCCCGGGACAGGGTTCAATGAGCAGTTCTTC.